This TCR beta chain comes out of a study of beta chain features in type 1 diabetes. Each sorted population was over 98% pure. Study results and limitations: In every one of the four CD4+ subsets, TCRB CDR3s were moderately but significantly shorter in Type 1 diabetes patients.

The isolated RNA, all of it, was reverse transcribed, so expressed TCRB transcripts were what got sequenced. An average of about 3.57 million reads was obtained for naive, central memory and regulatory T cell samples. The assay was immunoSEQ multiplex PCR, and TCRdb's table has in-frame clones only and misses some. Among around 690,000 clones listed, around 11% were seen once. The sample holds a few counts of this clone. Its specificity is unknown. This receptor was obtained from a man aged 25-45 years with type 1 diabetes. Sequencing was performed on naive CD4+ T cells from blood.

Here the CDR3 DNA reads TGTGCCAGCAGCATCGTGGACAGCTCTGGAAACACCATATATTTT. Its protein is CASSIVDSSGNTIYF. The chain carries TRBV7-2 and TRBJ1-3; perhaps TRBD1 as D (6 bases). CDR1 is SGHTA and CDR2 is FQGNSA in the germline V gene. The CDR3 contains 15 residues. The V gene lost 5 bases and the J gene lost 0 bases, with 11 bases spanning the gap.